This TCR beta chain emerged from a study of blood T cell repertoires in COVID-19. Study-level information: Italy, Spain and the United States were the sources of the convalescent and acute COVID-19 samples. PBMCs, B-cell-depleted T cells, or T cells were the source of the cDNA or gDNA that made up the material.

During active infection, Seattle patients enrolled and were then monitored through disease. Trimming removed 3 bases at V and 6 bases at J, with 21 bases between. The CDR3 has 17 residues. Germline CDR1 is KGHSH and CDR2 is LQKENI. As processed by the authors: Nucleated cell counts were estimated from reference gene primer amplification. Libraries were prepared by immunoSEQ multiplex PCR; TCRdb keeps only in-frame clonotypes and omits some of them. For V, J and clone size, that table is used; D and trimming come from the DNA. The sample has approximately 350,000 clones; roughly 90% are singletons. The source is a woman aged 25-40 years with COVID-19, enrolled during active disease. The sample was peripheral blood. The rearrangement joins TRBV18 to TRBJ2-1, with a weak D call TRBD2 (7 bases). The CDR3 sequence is CASSPAAGGALGNEQFF. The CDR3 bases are TGTGCCAGCTCACCGGCGGCTGGGGGGGCACTGGGCAATGAGCAGTTCTTC.